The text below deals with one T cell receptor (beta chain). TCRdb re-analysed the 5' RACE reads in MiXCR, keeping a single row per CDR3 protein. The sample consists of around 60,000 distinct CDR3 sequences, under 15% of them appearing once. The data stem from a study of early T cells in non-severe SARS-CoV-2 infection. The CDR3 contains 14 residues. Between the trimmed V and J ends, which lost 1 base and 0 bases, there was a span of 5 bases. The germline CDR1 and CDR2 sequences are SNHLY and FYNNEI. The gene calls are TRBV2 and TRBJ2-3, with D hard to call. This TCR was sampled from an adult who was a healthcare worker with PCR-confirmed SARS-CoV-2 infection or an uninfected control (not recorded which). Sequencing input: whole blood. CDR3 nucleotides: TGTGCCAGCAGTGAAGTACTGAGCACAGATACGCAGTATTTT. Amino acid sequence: CASSEVLSTDTQYF.